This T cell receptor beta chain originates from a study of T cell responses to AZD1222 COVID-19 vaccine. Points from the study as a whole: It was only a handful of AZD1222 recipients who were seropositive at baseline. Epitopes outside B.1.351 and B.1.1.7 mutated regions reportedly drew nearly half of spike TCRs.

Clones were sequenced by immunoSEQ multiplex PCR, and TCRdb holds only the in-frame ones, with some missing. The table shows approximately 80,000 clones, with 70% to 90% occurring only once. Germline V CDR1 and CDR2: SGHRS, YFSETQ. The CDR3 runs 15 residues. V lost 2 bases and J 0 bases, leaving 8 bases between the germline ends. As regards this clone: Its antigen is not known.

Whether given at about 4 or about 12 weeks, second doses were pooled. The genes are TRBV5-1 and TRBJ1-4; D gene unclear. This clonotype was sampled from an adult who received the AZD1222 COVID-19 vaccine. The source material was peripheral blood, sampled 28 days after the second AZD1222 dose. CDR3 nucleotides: TGCGCCAGCAGCTTAACCCCAGCAACTAATGAAAAACTGTTTTTT. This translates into CASSLTPATNEKLFF.